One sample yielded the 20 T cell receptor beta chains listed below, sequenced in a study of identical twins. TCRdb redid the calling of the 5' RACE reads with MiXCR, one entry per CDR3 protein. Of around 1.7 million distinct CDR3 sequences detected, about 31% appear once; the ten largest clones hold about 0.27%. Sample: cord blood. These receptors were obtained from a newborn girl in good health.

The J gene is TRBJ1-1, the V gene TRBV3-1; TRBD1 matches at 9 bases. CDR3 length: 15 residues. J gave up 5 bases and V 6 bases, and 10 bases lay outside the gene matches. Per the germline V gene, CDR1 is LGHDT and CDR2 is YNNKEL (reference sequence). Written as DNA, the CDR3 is TGTGCCAGCAGTTATAGCGCGACAGGGGGGACTGAAGCTTTCTTT. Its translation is CASSYSATGGTEAFF.

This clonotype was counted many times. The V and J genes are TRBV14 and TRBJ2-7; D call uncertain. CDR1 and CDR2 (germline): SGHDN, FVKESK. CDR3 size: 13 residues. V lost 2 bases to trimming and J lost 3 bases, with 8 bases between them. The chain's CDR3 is CASSQSQDYEQYF. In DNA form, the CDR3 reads TGTGCCAGCAGCCAATCTCAGGACTACGAGCAGTACTTC.

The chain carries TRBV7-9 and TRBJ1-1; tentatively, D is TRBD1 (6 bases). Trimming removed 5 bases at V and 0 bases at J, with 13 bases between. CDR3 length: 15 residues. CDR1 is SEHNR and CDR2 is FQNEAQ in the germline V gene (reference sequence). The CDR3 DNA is TGTGCCAGCAGCCTCTGGGACACCGTGAACACTGAAGCTTTCTTT. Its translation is CASSLWDTVNTEAFF.

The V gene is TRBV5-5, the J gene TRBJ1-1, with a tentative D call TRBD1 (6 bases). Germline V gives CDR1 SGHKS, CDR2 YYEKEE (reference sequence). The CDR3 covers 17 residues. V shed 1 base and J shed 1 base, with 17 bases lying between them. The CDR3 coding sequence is TGTGCCAGCAGCTTGACGAACCCGGACAGATCGAACACTGAAGCTTTCTTT. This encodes CASSLTNPDRSNTEAFF. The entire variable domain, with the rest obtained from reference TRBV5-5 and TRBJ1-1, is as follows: DAGVTQSPTHLIKTRGQQVTLRCSPISGHKSVSWYQQVLGQGPQFIFQYYEKEERGRGNFPDRFSARQFPNYSSELNVNALLLGDSALYLCASSLTNPDRSNTEAFFGQGTRLTVV.

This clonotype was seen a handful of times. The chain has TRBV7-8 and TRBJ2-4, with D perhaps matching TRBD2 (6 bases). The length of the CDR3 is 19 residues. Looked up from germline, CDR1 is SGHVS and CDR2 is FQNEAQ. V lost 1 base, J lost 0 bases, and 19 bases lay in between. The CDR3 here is CASSLVAIWRDLAKNIQYF. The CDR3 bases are TGTGCCAGCAGCTTAGTAGCAATTTGGCGGGACTTAGCCAAAAACATTCAGTACTTC.

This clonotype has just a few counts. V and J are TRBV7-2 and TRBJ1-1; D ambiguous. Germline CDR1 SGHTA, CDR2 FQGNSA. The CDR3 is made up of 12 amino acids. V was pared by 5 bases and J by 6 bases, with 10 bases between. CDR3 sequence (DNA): TGTGCCAGCAGCCTTCCCAGCCCTGAAGCTTTCTTT. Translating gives CASSLPSPEAFF. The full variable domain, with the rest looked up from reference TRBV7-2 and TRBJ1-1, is GAGVSQSPSNKVTEKGKDVELRCDPISGHTALYWYRQSLGQGLEFLIYFQGNSAPDKSGLPSDRFSAERTGGSVSTLTIQRTQQEDSAVYLCASSLPSPEAFFGQGTRLTVV.

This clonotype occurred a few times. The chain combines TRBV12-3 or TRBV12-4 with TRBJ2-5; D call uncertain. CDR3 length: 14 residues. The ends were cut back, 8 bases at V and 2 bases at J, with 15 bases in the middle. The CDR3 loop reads CASGRLPWQETQYF. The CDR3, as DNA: TGTGCCAGCGGGCGTTTGCCTTGGCAAGAGACCCAGTACTTC.

This CDR3 reads CASSVGRVNSPLHF. CDR3 DNA sequence: TGTGCCAGCAGTGTGGGCAGGGTGAATTCACCCCTCCACTTT. V and J are TRBV7-2 and TRBJ1-6, with D possibly being TRBD1 (5 bases). Trimming removed 6 bases at V and 7 bases at J, with 13 bases between. Per germline, CDR1 SGHTA and CDR2 FQGNSA. The CDR3 has 14 amino acids.

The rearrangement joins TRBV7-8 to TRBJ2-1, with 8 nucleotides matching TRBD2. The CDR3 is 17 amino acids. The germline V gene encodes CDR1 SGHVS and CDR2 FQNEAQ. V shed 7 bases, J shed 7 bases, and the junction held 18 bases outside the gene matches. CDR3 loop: CASNSLIAGSFENEQFF. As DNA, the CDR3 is TGTGCCAGCAATAGCCTAATAGCGGGGAGTTTCGAAAATGAGCAGTTCTTC.

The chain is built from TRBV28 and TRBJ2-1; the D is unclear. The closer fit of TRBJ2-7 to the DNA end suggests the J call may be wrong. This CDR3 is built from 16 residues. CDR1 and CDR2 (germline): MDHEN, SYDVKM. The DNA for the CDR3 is TGTGCCAGCAGGACTCGGACGCTGAGCTCCTACAATGAGCAGTACTTC. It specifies CASRTRTLSSYNEQYF.

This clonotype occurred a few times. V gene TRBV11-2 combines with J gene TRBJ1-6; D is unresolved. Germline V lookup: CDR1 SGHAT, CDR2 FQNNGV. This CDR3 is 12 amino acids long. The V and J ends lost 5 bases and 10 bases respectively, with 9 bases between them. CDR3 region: CASSPTPSPLHF. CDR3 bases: TGTGCCAGCAGCCCAACCCCATCACCCCTCCACTTT.

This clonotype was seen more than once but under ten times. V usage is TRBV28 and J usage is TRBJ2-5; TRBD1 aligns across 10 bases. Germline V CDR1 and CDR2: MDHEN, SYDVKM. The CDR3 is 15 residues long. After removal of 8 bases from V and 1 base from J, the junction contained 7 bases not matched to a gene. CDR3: CASGRQGASQETQYF. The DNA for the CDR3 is TGTGCCAGCGGAAGACAGGGGGCTAGCCAAGAGACCCAGTACTTC.

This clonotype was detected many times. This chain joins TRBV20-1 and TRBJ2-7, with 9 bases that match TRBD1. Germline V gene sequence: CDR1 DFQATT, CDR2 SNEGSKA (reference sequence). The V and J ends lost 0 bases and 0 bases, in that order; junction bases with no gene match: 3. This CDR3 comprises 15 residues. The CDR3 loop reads CSARDGTGSSYEQYF. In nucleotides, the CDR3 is TGCAGTGCTAGAGATGGGACAGGGAGCTCCTACGAGCAGTACTTC.

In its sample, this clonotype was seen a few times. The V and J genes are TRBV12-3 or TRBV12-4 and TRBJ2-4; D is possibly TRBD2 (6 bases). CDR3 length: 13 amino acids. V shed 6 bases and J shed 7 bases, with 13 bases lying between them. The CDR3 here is CASRTSGVNIQYF. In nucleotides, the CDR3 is TGTGCCAGCAGGACTTCGGGGGTGAACATTCAGTACTTC.

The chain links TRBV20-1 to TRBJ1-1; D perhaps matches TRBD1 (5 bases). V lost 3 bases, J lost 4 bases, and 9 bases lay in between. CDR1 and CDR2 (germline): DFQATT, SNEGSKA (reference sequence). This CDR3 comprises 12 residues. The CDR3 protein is CSASRERTEAFF. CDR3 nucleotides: TGCAGTGCTAGCAGGGAACGCACTGAAGCTTTCTTT.

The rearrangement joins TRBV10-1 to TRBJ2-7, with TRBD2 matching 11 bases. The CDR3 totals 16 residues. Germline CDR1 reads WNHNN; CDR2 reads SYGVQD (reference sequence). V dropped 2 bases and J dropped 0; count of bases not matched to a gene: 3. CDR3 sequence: CASSETTSGSSYEQYF. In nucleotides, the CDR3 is TGCGCCAGCAGTGAGACTACTAGCGGGAGCTCCTACGAGCAGTACTTC.

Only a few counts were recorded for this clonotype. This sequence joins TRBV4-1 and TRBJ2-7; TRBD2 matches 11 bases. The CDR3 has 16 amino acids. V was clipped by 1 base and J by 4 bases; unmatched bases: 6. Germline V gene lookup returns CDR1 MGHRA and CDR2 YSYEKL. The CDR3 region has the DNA TGCGCCAGCAGCCAAGGGAGGGCTAGCGGGAGGTACGAGCAGTACTTC. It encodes CASSQGRASGRYEQYF.

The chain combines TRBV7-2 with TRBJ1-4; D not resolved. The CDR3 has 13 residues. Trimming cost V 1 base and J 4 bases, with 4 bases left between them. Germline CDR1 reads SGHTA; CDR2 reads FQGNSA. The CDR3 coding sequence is TGTGCCAGCAGCTTAGATTTTAATGAAAAACTGTTTTTT. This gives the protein CASSLDFNEKLFF.

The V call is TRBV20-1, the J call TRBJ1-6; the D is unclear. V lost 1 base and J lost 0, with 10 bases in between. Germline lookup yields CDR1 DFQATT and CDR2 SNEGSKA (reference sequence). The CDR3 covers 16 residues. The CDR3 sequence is CSARGVSSSYNSPLHF. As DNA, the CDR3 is TGCAGTGCTAGAGGGGTTTCCAGCTCCTATAATTCACCCCTCCACTTT.

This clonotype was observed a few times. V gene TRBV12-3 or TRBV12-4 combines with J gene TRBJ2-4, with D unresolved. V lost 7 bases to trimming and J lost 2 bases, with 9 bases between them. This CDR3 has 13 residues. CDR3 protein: CASMWAPKNIQYF. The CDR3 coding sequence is TGTGCCAGCATGTGGGCCCCCAAAAACATTCAGTACTTC.